This TCR beta chain was sequenced during a study of Graves' ophthalmopathy and Graves' hyperthyroidism. This clonotype has only one observation. The antigen is not known. RNA transcripts yielded amplified TCR beta CDR3 regions. After a first-round RT-PCR with HTBI primers, a second-round multiplex PCR was run. From the multiplex PCR reads, TCRdb called clonotypes with MiXCR, one entry per CDR3 protein. The sample has about 170,000 distinct CDR3 sequences; roughly 37% are singletons. Study-wide results and limits: Most expanded clonotypes in thyroid above 0.001 frequency also showed up in blood.

V shed 6 bases and J shed 1 base, with 5 bases lying between them. The CDR3 is made up of 12 amino acids. Germline loops: CDR1 LNHDA, CDR2 SQIVND (reference sequence). This receptor was identified in a woman in her forties with Graves' ophthalmopathy. The chain employs TRBV19 and TRBJ2-3; D ambiguous. The source material was peripheral blood. The CDR3 loop reads CASSPRTDTQYF. The CDR3 DNA reads TGTGCCAGTAGCCCCCGCACAGATACGCAGTATTTT.